Below, 27 T cell receptor beta chains from the same sample are listed, as sequenced in a study of shared clonotypes between healthy human individuals. Profiled with immunoSEQ multiplex PCR; TCRdb holds only in-frame clones, not every one. Of roughly 1 million clones in the sample, around 76% were seen once. The sequencing sample was made of memory CD4+ T cells sorted from blood. The subset here: CD45RA-negative fraction. The receptors shown here come from a man aged 18 to 29 in good health.

The chain couples TRBV11-2 to TRBJ2-2, with 9 bases identical to TRBD1. The CDR3 covers 16 residues. The V segment lost 3 bases and the J segment 4 bases; nucleotides outside the gene matches: 6. Germline CDR1 is SGHAT and CDR2 is FQNNGV. The CDR3 nucleotides read TGTGCCAGCAGCTTTTCGGACAGGGGACGCACCGGGGAGCTGTTTTTT. It codes for CASSFSDRGRTGELFF.

The chain uses TRBV9 and TRBJ2-3; D is perhaps TRBD2 (6 bases). The germline V gene encodes CDR1 SGDLS and CDR2 YYNGEE. V gave up 7 bases and J gave up 4 bases, with 7 bases separating them. This CDR3 region has 11 residues. In DNA form, the CDR3 reads TGTGCCAGCGGGACTTCAGATACGCAGTATTTT. This translates into CASGTSDTQYF.

The J gene is TRBJ1-5, the V gene TRBV6-5, with D possibly TRBD1 on 5 matching bases. This CDR3 region has 13 residues. Germline lookup yields CDR1 MNHEY and CDR2 SVGAGI. With 5 bases removed from V and 7 bases from J, the gap between germline ends came to 12 bases. The CDR3 coding sequence is TGTGCCAGCAGTCCCGAGCGGGGCCAGCCCCAGCATTTT. Translating it yields CASSPERGQPQHF.

The chain couples TRBV15 to TRBJ1-5; D is ambiguous. The CDR3 extends over 15 amino acids. V lost 1 base to trimming and J lost 2 bases, with 9 bases between them. Per the germline V gene, CDR1 is LNHNV and CDR2 is YYDKDF (reference sequence). CDR3 in DNA: TGTGCCACCAGCAGAGCTCAGGTTCGCAATCAGCCCCAGCATTTT. It encodes CATSRAQVRNQPQHF.

The rearrangement uses TRBV7-9 and TRBJ2-3; D uncertain. Trimming shortened V by 5 bases and J by 3 bases, and 9 bases separated the two germline ends. Germline values: CDR1 SEHNR, CDR2 FQNEAQ (reference sequence). This CDR3 has 13 residues. This CDR3 is CASSRTQTDTQYF. CDR3 DNA: TGTGCCAGCAGCCGAACCCAGACAGATACGCAGTATTTT.

This clone was counted only a few times. This chain joins TRBV18 and TRBJ1-1; tentatively, D is TRBD1 (5 bases). Trimming took off 3 bases at V and 6 bases at J, with 11 bases between the two ends. CDR1 is KGHSH, CDR2 LQKENI, per germline. The CDR3 has 13 residues. The CDR3 sequence is CASSPGTGPEAFF. The DNA of the CDR3 is TGTGCCAGCTCACCTGGAACGGGGCCTGAAGCTTTCTTT.

Here the CDR3 DNA reads TGCGCCAGCAGTGAGTCAGGGGGTTTTGATGGCTACACCTTC. Residues: CASSESGGFDGYTF. The chain couples TRBV10-2 to TRBJ1-2; perhaps TRBD1 as D (6 bases). This CDR3 contains 14 residues. V lost 0 bases and J lost 6, with 11 bases in between. CDR1 and CDR2 from the germline V gene are WSHSY and SAAADI.

This clone was detected once. V gene TRBV7-3 combines with J gene TRBJ2-7; a weak D match, TRBD2 (6 bases). CDR3 length: 20 residues. V lost 5 bases and J 0 bases, leaving 29 bases between the germline ends. The V gene's germline CDR1 is SGHTA and CDR2 FQGTGA. CDR3 residues: CASSPLRANGPSVPSYEQYF. The DNA for the CDR3 is TGTGCCAGCAGCCCGCTCCGGGCGAACGGACCTAGCGTCCCCTCCTACGAGCAGTACTTC.

V is TRBV30 and J is TRBJ1-1; 11 nucleotides match TRBD1. Looked up from germline, CDR1 is GTSNPN and CDR2 is SVGIG (reference sequence). The CDR3 is 14 residues long. The V segment lost 2 bases and the J segment 10 bases; nucleotides outside the gene matches: 9. For the CDR3, the DNA is TGTGCCTGGAGTTGGGGACAGGGGGTTATCGGAGCTTTCTTT. Protein: CAWSWGQGVIGAFF. The whole variable domain, remainder taken from reference TRBV30 and TRBJ1-1, is SQTIHQWPATLVQPVGSPLSLECTVEGTSNPNLYWYRQAAGRGLQLLFYSVGIGQISSEVPQNLSASRPQDRQFILSSKKLLLSDSGFYLCAWSWGQGVIGAFFGQGTRLTVV.

This clone turned up a few times. Other DNA sequences of this sample code for an identical CDR3. The V call is TRBV10-1, the J call TRBJ1-1; D unresolved. Between the trimmed V and J ends, which lost 0 bases and 1 base, there was a span of 6 bases. The V gene's germline CDR1 is WNHNN and CDR2 SYGVQD (reference sequence). The length of the CDR3 is 14 residues. In DNA, the CDR3 is TGCGCCAGCAGTGAGTCGCGCCAGAACACTGAAGCTTTCTTT. Its protein is CASSESRQNTEAFF.

The chain employs TRBV30 and TRBJ2-3; 8 bases agree with TRBD1. The CDR3 has 14 amino acids. With V trimmed by 0 bases and J by 4 bases, 3 bases remained unmatched. Germline CDR1 and CDR2: GTSNPN and SVGIG (reference sequence). DNA for the CDR3: TGTGCCTGGAGTGTACAACAGGGGGCAGATACGCAGTATTTT. Amino acid sequence: CAWSVQQGADTQYF. The complete variable domain, with remaining parts taken from reference TRBV30 and TRBJ2-3, reads SQTIHQWPATLVQPVGSPLSLECTVEGTSNPNLYWYRQAAGRGLQLLFYSVGIGQISSEVPQNLSASRPQDRQFILSSKKLLLSDSGFYLCAWSVQQGADTQYFGPGTRLTVL.

This chain joins TRBV6-6 and TRBJ2-7, with TRBD1 matching over 7 bases. V gave up 5 bases and J gave up 5 bases; unmatched junction bases: 9. Germline V gene data show CDR1 as MNHNY and CDR2 as SVGAGI (reference sequence). CDR3 size: 14 residues. In DNA form, the CDR3 reads TGTGCCAGCAGTAAGACAGGGTCCCTAGACGAGCAGTACTTC. This codes for CASSKTGSLDEQYF.

The chain joins TRBV2 to TRBJ2-1, with D perhaps matching TRBD2 (6 bases). CDR1 and CDR2 from the germline V gene are SNHLY and FYNNEI. This CDR3 is built from 15 residues. The V and J ends lost 8 bases and 5 bases respectively, with 19 bases between them. CDR3 nucleotide sequence: TGTGCCAGCCGGGAAGGACGGGAGTCGAACAATGAGCAGTTCTTC. Protein: CASREGRESNNEQFF.

The V call is TRBV7-9, the J call TRBJ2-1, with 8 bases identical to TRBD2. Germline values: CDR1 SEHNR, CDR2 FQNEAQ (reference sequence). V trimming: 2 bases; J trimming: 7 bases; junction bases outside the gene matches: 10. CDR3 length: 16 amino acids. The CDR3 DNA follows: TGTGCCAGCAGCTTATATGTCCAGCGGGAGAAAAATGAGCAGTTCTTC. This sequence encodes CASSLYVQREKNEQFF.

The J gene is TRBJ1-2, the V gene TRBV7-3, with D unclear. The germline CDR1 and CDR2 sequences are SGHTA and FQGTGA. This CDR3 contains 13 residues. Trimming shortened V by 5 bases and J by 8 bases, and 15 bases separated the two germline ends. CDR3 region: CASSIDSNIGYTF. The CDR3 nucleotides read TGTGCCAGCAGCATTGACTCCAACATCGGCTACACCTTC.

This chain links TRBV7-2 with TRBJ2-2; no clear D gene. The germline V gene has CDR1 SGHTA and CDR2 FQGNSA. This CDR3 is built from 12 residues. V was trimmed by 5 bases and J by 4 bases, leaving 5 bases between them. The CDR3 protein is CASSRSTGELFF. In nucleotides, the CDR3 is TGTGCCAGCAGCCGGAGCACCGGGGAGCTGTTTTTT.

This clone was counted only a few times. J is TRBJ1-2 and V is TRBV9, with D unclear. Trimming stripped 4 bases from V and 7 bases from J, with 11 bases between. Per the germline V gene, CDR1 is SGDLS and CDR2 is YYNGEE. The CDR3 covers 12 residues. For the CDR3, the DNA is TGTGCCAGCAGCTCTTTGTCTTCTGGCTACACCTTC. Protein sequence: CASSSLSSGYTF.

This sequence joins TRBV6-4 and TRBJ2-2; TRBD2 matches 10 bases. Germline V gene lookup returns CDR1 MRHNA and CDR2 SNTAGT. The junction had 6 bases not matched to a gene; V was cut back by 5 bases and J by 6 bases. CDR3 length equals 15 residues. CDR3 protein: CASSSAGGSSGELFF. The DNA of the CDR3 is TGTGCCAGCAGTTCAGCGGGAGGGTCGTCCGGGGAGCTGTTTTTT.

The chain joins TRBV4-1 to TRBJ2-2, with D perhaps TRBD2 (6 bases). V lost 4 bases to trimming and J lost 0 bases, with 15 bases between them. The CDR3 sequence is 17 residues long. The germline gives CDR1 MGHRA, CDR2 YSYEKL. CDR3 loop: CASSRAGTVANTGELFF. The CDR3 DNA is TGCGCCAGCAGCCGAGCCGGGACTGTCGCGAACACCGGGGAGCTGTTTTTT.

This clone has a single count. This CDR3 is CASRPPGQGSGDTYNEQFF. CDR3 sequence (DNA): TGTGCCAGCCGACCTCCCGGACAGGGGAGTGGAGACACATACAATGAGCAGTTCTTC. V is TRBV28 and J is TRBJ2-1; 9 bases agree with TRBD1. The CDR3 spans 19 residues. Germline V gene lookup returns CDR1 MDHEN and CDR2 SYDVKM. The J segment lost 4 bases and the V segment lost 8 bases, leaving 21 bases of the junction unmatched.

This clone has just one count. The V call is TRBV7-2, the J call TRBJ2-1, with D tentatively TRBD2 (6 bases). The CDR3 consists of 16 residues. Germline CDR1 and CDR2: SGHTA and FQGNSA. The V and J ends lost 0 bases and 2 bases respectively, with 11 bases between them. CDR3 nucleotides: TGTGCCAGCAGCTTAGCGCGGGACCCAACCTACAATGAGCAGTTCTTC. Translation gives CASSLARDPTYNEQFF.

This clone was recorded at least ten times. The chain combines TRBV19 with TRBJ1-1; no clear D gene. Looked up from germline, CDR1 is LNHDA and CDR2 is SQIVND (reference sequence). Trimming removed 5 bases from V and 11 bases from J, with 9 bases in between. The CDR3 loop spans 10 amino acids. The CDR3 region has the DNA TGTGCCAGTAGTTCTGGGTGGGCTTTCTTT. The encoded protein is CASSSGWAFF. The whole variable domain, filled in from reference TRBV19 and TRBJ1-1, reads DGGITQSPKYLFRKEGQNVTLSCEQNLNHDAMYWYRQDPGQGLRLIYYSQIVNDFQKGDIAEGYSVSREKKESFPLTVTSAQKNPTAFYLCASSSGWAFFGQGTRLTVV.

CDR3 nucleotides: TGTGCCAGCAGTCTAGCGGGAGGGCCATCTGAGCAGTTCTTC. Protein sequence: CASSLAGGPSEQFF. The chain employs TRBV6-4 and TRBJ2-1; 12 bases fit TRBD2. The junction had 5 bases not matched to a gene; V was cut back by 5 bases and J by 9 bases. This CDR3 has 14 residues. Germline loops: CDR1 MRHNA, CDR2 SNTAGT.

The V gene is TRBV5-1, the J gene TRBJ2-1, with 13 bases fitting TRBD2. The CDR3 sequence is 15 residues long. With 4 bases clipped from V and 7 bases from J, the junction kept 5 bases outside the gene matches. Germline V CDR1 and CDR2: SGHRS, YFSETQ. The CDR3, as DNA: TGCGCCAGCAGCGAGTGGACTAGCGGGAGTAATGAGCAGTTCTTC. This codes for CASSEWTSGSNEQFF.

This sequence joins TRBV30 and TRBJ1-5, with 7 bases identical to TRBD1. The CDR3 loop spans 16 amino acids. Trimming at V came to 3 bases and at J to 7 bases, leaving 15 bases not matched to a gene. CDR1 GTSNPN and CDR2 SVGIG come from the germline V gene (reference sequence). CDR3 in amino acids: CAWSRMTGSLGQPQHF. The CDR3 coding sequence is TGTGCCTGGAGCCGTATGACAGGGAGTTTGGGCCAGCCCCAGCATTTT.

V and J are TRBV6-1 and TRBJ2-7, with 7 bases that match TRBD2. CDR1 is MNHNS and CDR2 is SASEGT in the germline V gene. The ends lost 8 bases at V and 4 bases at J; junction bases unmatched: 8. The CDR3 extends over 13 amino acids. As DNA, the CDR3 is TGTGCCAGCGGTACCGGGGGGTCTTACGAGCAGTACTTC. Translation: CASGTGGSYEQYF.

V gene TRBV19 combines with J gene TRBJ2-3, with D tentatively TRBD2 (6 bases). Germline V CDR1 and CDR2: LNHDA, SQIVND (reference sequence). This CDR3 has 15 residues. Trimming pared 7 bases from V and 4 bases from J, leaving 18 bases between. The CDR3 loop reads CASNGGSTHSDTQYF. As DNA, the CDR3 is TGTGCCAGTAACGGGGGATCCACACATTCAGATACGCAGTATTTT.